This is a list of T cell receptor beta chains from one sample in a study of CD8 T cells in ankylosing spondylitis. One entry per CDR3 protein, called by TCRdb with MiXCR from the 5' RACE reads. The repertoire holds 450,000 to 550,000 distinct CDR3 sequences, with approximately 5.3% as singletons. The source material was blood, either unsorted or a sorted T cell fraction (not recorded which). These receptors all come from a male donor with ankylosing spondylitis. The CDR3 runs from the conserved cysteine through the conserved F or W. The order of the fields is CDR3 DNA, CDR3 protein, J gene, D gene, V gene, clone size. The D gene is left open where the match is weak. Rows give clone size only sometimes, using once, few, many, or a class for an expanded clone.

TGCAGTGCTAGCCGGGACGGACGCACAGATACGCAGTATTTT,CSASRDGRTDTQYF,TRBJ2-3,-,TRBV20-1,-
TGCGCCAGCAGCTTTCGGGGGCCGGCAAATTCACCCCTCCACTTT,CASSFRGPANSPLHF,TRBJ1-6,-,TRBV5-1,many
TGTGCCAGCAGGCAAGGGCTCACTGAAGCTTTCTTT,CASRQGLTEAFF,TRBJ1-1,-,TRBV6-1,many
TGCAGTGCTAGAGAGCCAGGGGCAGGTCGGAGCCCCTACGAGCAGTACTTC,CSAREPGAGRSPYEQYF,TRBJ2-7,-,TRBV20-1,many
TGTGCCAGCACCTTTAGCGGGAGAATATACGAGCAGTACTTC,CASTFSGRIYEQYF,TRBJ2-7,TRBD2,TRBV18,many
TGTGCCAGCAGTTTAACTGCTTGGGGATCACCCCTCCACTTT,CASSLTAWGSPLHF,TRBJ1-6,-,TRBV27,many
TGCGCCAGCAGCCAAGAGAGGACAGATAATTCACCCCTCCACTTT,CASSQERTDNSPLHF,TRBJ1-6,-,TRBV4-3,many
TGTGCCAGCAGTTTAACCCTGGGCTCAAAGGACACTGAAGCTTTCTTT,CASSLTLGSKDTEAFF,TRBJ1-1,-,TRBV12-3/TRBV12-4,many
TGTGCCAGCTCACCACCGGGAGTGGACACTGAAGCTTTCTTT,CASSPPGVDTEAFF,TRBJ1-1,-,TRBV18,many
TGTGCCAGCAGCCGCCCCGGGAGGGGCGGTGGGGTCAGAGAGACCCAGTACTTC,CASSRPGRGGGVRETQYF,TRBJ2-5,TRBD2,TRBV11-2,many
TGTGCCAGCAGCATGACTAGGGGGCTGACAGATACGCAGTATTTT,CASSMTRGLTDTQYF,TRBJ2-3,-,TRBV7-2,-
TGTGCCAGCAGCTTGAGCAGGGGCGAAACCCTTAACTATGGCTACACCTTC,CASSLSRGETLNYGYTF,TRBJ1-2,-,TRBV5-5,few
TGTGCCAGCAGCTTAGACCAGACAGGGGGCTCCCAAGAGACCCAGTACTTC,CASSLDQTGGSQETQYF,TRBJ2-5,TRBD1,TRBV11-2,many
TGTGCCAGCAGTAAGCGAGGACAGGGAGGACAGCCCCAGCATTTT,CASSKRGQGGQPQHF,TRBJ1-5,TRBD1,TRBV6-1,-
TGTGCCAGCAGACAGGACAGTGGCACAGATACGCAGTATTTT,CASRQDSGTDTQYF,TRBJ2-3,-,TRBV6-1,many
TGCGCCAGCAGCCTCACAGGGTTTAACTATGGCTACACCTTC,CASSLTGFNYGYTF,TRBJ1-2,-,TRBV5-1,many
TGTGCCAGCAGCCAGAGGGGTATGGGTGGCGAAACTGAAGCTTTCTTT,CASSQRGMGGETEAFF,TRBJ1-1,-,TRBV4-2,many
TGTGCCAGCAGTTACTTTGGGGGGGCCACTGAAGCTTTCTTT,CASSYFGGATEAFF,TRBJ1-1,-,TRBV6-5,many
TGCAGTGCTACCCCAGGGGTATACGAGCAGTACTTC,CSATPGVYEQYF,TRBJ2-7,-,TRBV20-1,many
TGTGCCAGCAGCTTAGGACTCGGGGGGAACAATGAGCAGTTCTTC,CASSLGLGGNNEQFF,TRBJ2-1,TRBD2,TRBV11-3,few
TGTGCCAGCACCGAAAGAGGTGAGCAGTACTTC,CASTERGEQYF,TRBJ2-7,-,TRBV6-5,-
TGTGCCGCTGGAGGGCTACGCGAGACCCAGTACTTC,CAAGGLRETQYF,TRBJ2-5,-,TRBV10-3,many
TGTGCCAGCAGTTTATGGTCGGGACCGTACAATGAGCAGTTCTTC,CASSLWSGPYNEQFF,TRBJ2-1,-,TRBV12-3/TRBV12-4,many
TGCAGCGTTCTAAACGGTGAAGCTTTCTTT,CSVLNGEAFF,TRBJ1-1,-,TRBV29-1,many
TGTGCCAGCAGCCGGCGGGCCTATAATTCACCCCTCCACTTT,CASSRRAYNSPLHF,TRBJ1-6,-,TRBV27,many
TGTGCCAGCAGCGGGAGGGACTATCCGGGAGGTGATACGCAGTATTTT,CASSGRDYPGGDTQYF,TRBJ2-3,TRBD2,TRBV7-9,many
TGCGCCAGCAGTGAGATAGGCGGGCAAGAGACCCAGTACTTC,CASSEIGGQETQYF,TRBJ2-5,-,TRBV10-1,few
TGTGCCAGCAGCTTAGTGGCTCGACTGGGGTATGGCTACACCTTC,CASSLVARLGYGYTF,TRBJ1-2,-,TRBV7-9,many
TGCGCCAGTAAACAGGCGGAACCCACTGAAGCTTTCTTT,CASKQAEPTEAFF,TRBJ1-1,-,TRBV5-1,many
TGTGCCAGCAGTTCACCCGGGACATTGAACACCGGGGAGCTGTTTTTT,CASSSPGTLNTGELFF,TRBJ2-2,-,TRBV27,many
TGTGCCAGCAGTCAGACTAGGGGGCCTACTGAAGCTTTCTTT,CASSQTRGPTEAFF,TRBJ1-1,TRBD1,TRBV12-3/TRBV12-4,many
TGTGCCATCAGGCCAGGCCTTAATGAAAAACTGTTTTTT,CAIRPGLNEKLFF,TRBJ1-4,-,TRBV10-3,many
TGCAGTGCTAGATGGCGCGGGTTTAGCCAAGAGACCCAGTACTTC,CSARWRGFSQETQYF,TRBJ2-5,-,TRBV20-1,many
TGCAGTGCTAGTTACCCCTGGCTAGCGGGAGGACCCTCCTACGAGCAGTACTTC,CSASYPWLAGGPSYEQYF,TRBJ2-7,TRBD2,TRBV20-1,few
TGCAGTGCTAGCGGGACAGGGAATTCAGATACGCAGTATTTT,CSASGTGNSDTQYF,TRBJ2-3,TRBD1,TRBV20-1,-
TGTGCCAAACGCTCCTTACCTCGGGCTAGCGGGAAAAGCTACGAGCAGTACTTC,CAKRSLPRASGKSYEQYF,TRBJ2-7,TRBD2,TRBV10-3,few
TGTGCCAGCAGCTTGCCGGGACAGGTTAATTCACCCCTCCACTTT,CASSLPGQVNSPLHF,TRBJ1-6,TRBD1,TRBV7-9,many
TGCGCCAGCAGCCAAGGAGGCCAGTTCGGTGAAAAACTGTTTTTT,CASSQGGQFGEKLFF,TRBJ1-4,-,TRBV4-3,few
TGTGCCAGCAGTCCCGGGAGAAATTACGAGCAGTACTTC,CASSPGRNYEQYF,TRBJ2-7,-,TRBV5-5,many
TGTGCCAGCAGCGCTCAAGGGAGCGGAGCGGGGGAGACCCAGTACTTC,CASSAQGSGAGETQYF,TRBJ2-5,TRBD2,TRBV7-9,-
TGCGCCAGCAGCCCGGGCCCCAAAGGATATAGCAATCAGCCCCAGCATTTT,CASSPGPKGYSNQPQHF,TRBJ1-5,-,TRBV4-3,many
TGTGCCATCAGTGAGTTAAAACAGGGGGTGAACTATGGCTACACCTTC,CAISELKQGVNYGYTF,TRBJ1-2,TRBD1,TRBV10-3,many
TGCAGTGCTACTCGCCCGGGACAGGGGAATTCACCCCTCCACTTT,CSATRPGQGNSPLHF,TRBJ1-6,TRBD1,TRBV20-1,many
TGCAGTGCTAGAGCCAGGGGAGGAAATGAGCAGTTCTTC,CSARARGGNEQFF,TRBJ2-1,-,TRBV20-1,many
TGCAGCGTGGGGGACAGGGTAACGGCCACGCAGTATTTT,CSVGDRVTATQYF,TRBJ2-3,TRBD1,TRBV29-1,many
TGTGCCACCAGTGAGCCCTTTCGCACAGATACGCAGTATTTT,CATSEPFRTDTQYF,TRBJ2-3,-,TRBV24-1,many
TGCAGTGCTAGAGTTTATAAGGCCCCGAGACAGTACTTC,CSARVYKAPRQYF,TRBJ2-7,-,TRBV20-1,many
TGTGCCAGCAGCCCCTTAGGGGTAGCGGGAGTCAACGAGCAGTACTTC,CASSPLGVAGVNEQYF,TRBJ2-7,TRBD2,TRBV27,-
TGTGCCAGCAGCTTAGCCGAACATCAGCCCCAGCATTTT,CASSLAEHQPQHF,TRBJ1-5,-,TRBV7-9,many
TGTGCCACGACTAGCGGGGGTGCCGGGGAGCTGTTTTTT,CATTSGGAGELFF,TRBJ2-2,TRBD2,TRBV24-1,-
TGTGCCAGCAGCTCCTTAATCGAAGGGACTTCACCCCTCCACTTT,CASSSLIEGTSPLHF,TRBJ1-6,-,TRBV6-2/TRBV6-3,many
TGCGCCAGCAGCTTGATCGGCGGGAATAATGAAAAACTGTTTTTT,CASSLIGGNNEKLFF,TRBJ1-4,-,TRBV5-1,many